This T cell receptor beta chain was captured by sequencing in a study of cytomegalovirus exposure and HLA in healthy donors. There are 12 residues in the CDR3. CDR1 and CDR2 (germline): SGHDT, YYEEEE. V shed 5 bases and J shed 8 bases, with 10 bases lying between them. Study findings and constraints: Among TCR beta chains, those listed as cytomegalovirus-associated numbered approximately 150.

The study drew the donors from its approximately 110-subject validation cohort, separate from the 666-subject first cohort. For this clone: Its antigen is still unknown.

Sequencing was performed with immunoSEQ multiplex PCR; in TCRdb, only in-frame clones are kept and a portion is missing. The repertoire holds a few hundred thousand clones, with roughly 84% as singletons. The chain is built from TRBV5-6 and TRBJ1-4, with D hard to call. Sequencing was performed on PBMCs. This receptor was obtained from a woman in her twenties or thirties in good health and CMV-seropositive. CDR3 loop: CASRRAGEKLFF. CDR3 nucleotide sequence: TGTGCCAGCAGGAGGGCGGGGGAAAAACTGTTTTTT.